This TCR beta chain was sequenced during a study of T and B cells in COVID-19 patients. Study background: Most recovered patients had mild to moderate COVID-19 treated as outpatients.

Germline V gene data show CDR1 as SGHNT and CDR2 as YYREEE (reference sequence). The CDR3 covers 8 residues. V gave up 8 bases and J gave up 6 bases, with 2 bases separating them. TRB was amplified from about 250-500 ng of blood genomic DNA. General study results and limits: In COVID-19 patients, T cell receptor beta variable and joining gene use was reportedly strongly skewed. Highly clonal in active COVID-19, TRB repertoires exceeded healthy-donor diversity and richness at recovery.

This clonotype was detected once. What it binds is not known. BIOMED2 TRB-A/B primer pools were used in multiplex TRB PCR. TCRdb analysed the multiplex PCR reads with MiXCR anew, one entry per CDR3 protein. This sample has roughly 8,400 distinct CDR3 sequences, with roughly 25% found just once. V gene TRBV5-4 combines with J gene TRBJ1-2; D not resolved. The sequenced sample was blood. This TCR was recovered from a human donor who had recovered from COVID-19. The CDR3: CARDGYTF. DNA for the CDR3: TGTGCCAGGGATGGCTACACCTTC.